Shown below are 14 T cell receptor beta chains from a single sample sequenced in a study of response to subunit inactivated influenza vaccine. MiXCR, run by TCRdb on the RT-PCR reads, gives a single entry per CDR3 protein. The top ten clones hold more than 9.5% of a sample with about 620,000 distinct CDR3 sequences, around 10% of them seen once. These sequences were also reported in another study, on T cells expressing NK-cell markers. In that study: UMIs were included in TCR beta cDNA generated by 5'RACE template switching.

Sequencing was performed on PBMCs from blood, taken on the day of vaccination. The origin of the receptors is a man aged 50-60 years who received an inactivated influenza vaccine.

Ten or more counts support this clonotype. V is TRBV4-3 and J is TRBJ2-1; 8 bases align to TRBD2. Looked up from germline, CDR1 is LGHNA and CDR2 is YSLEER. J was trimmed by 6 bases and V by 0 bases; bases with no gene match: 10. The CDR3 covers 17 residues. This chain's CDR3 is CASSQERSLAGRNEQFF. Written as DNA, the CDR3 is TGCGCCAGCAGCCAAGAGAGGAGCCTAGCGGGCCGCAATGAGCAGTTCTTC.

The CDR3 DNA follows: TGCAGTGCTAGCGCCGTGGGAGGGCCGTCGAATGAGCAGTTCTTC. It yields the protein CSASAVGGPSNEQFF. The rearrangement uses TRBV20-1 and TRBJ2-1, with 7 bases aligning to TRBD2. This CDR3 contains 15 residues. The germline CDR1 and CDR2 sequences are DFQATT and SNEGSKA (reference sequence). The V and J ends lost 3 bases and 7 bases, in that order; junction bases with no gene match: 12.

This chain joins TRBV6-5 and TRBJ2-7, with 10 bases that match TRBD2. Germline values: CDR1 MNHEY, CDR2 SVGAGI. CDR3 length: 14 residues. The ends lost 8 bases at V and 5 bases at J; junction bases unmatched: 9. CDR3 amino acids: CASCFSSGSHEQYF. The DNA of the CDR3 is TGTGCCAGCTGTTTTTCTAGCGGGAGTCACGAGCAGTACTTC.

This clonotype came up a few times. This chain links TRBV5-1 with TRBJ2-2; unclear D gene. The germline V gene has CDR1 SGHRS and CDR2 YFSETQ. Trimming stripped 1 base from V and 7 bases from J, with 5 bases between. The CDR3 spans 12 residues. The CDR3 region has the DNA TGCGCCAGCAGCTTGAATAACGGGGAGCTGTTTTTT. Protein product: CASSLNNGELFF. Looking up the rest from reference TRBV5-1 and TRBJ2-2 gives the full variable domain: KAGVTQTPRYLIKTRGQQVTLSCSPISGHRSVSWYQQTPGQGLQFLFEYFSETQRNKGNFPGRFSGRQFSNSRSEMNVSTLELGDSALYLCASSLNNGELFFGEGSRLTVL.

The chain is built from TRBV7-2 and TRBJ2-4, with D unclear. This CDR3 comprises 11 residues. Germline V gene lookup returns CDR1 SGHTA and CDR2 FQGNSA. Trimming removed 2 bases at V and 9 bases at J, with 5 bases between. In DNA, the CDR3 is TGTGCCAGCAGCTTACCCGGCATTCAGTACTTC. Translating gives CASSLPGIQYF.

In its sample, this clonotype was seen a few times. The chain uses TRBV4-3 and TRBJ2-2; no definite D call. This CDR3 has 16 residues. Germline CDR1 LGHNA, CDR2 YSLEER. Trimming took off 0 bases at V and 0 bases at J, with 8 bases between the two ends. CDR3 sequence: CASSQEPTSNTGELFF. The CDR3 DNA reads as TGCGCCAGCAGCCAAGAACCGACCTCGAACACCGGGGAGCTGTTTTTT.

The chain recombines TRBV4-1 with TRBJ2-5, with D tentatively TRBD1 (6 bases). Germline values: CDR1 MGHRA, CDR2 YSYEKL. V lost 1 base and J 4 bases, leaving 10 bases between the germline ends. This CDR3 region has 14 residues. CDR3 coding DNA: TGCGCCAGCAGCCAAGTTTTCAGGGGAGAGACCCAGTACTTC. Residues: CASSQVFRGETQYF.

This chain uses TRBV11-2 with TRBJ2-1; possible D gene TRBD1, 6 bases. Trimming removed 3 bases at V and 8 bases at J, with 8 bases between. This CDR3 spans 12 amino acids. Per the germline V gene, CDR1 is SGHAT and CDR2 is FQNNGV. This CDR3 reads CASSFNRDEQFF. The CDR3 DNA reads as TGTGCCAGCAGCTTCAACAGGGATGAGCAGTTCTTC.

This clonotype was picked up many times. This sequence joins TRBV7-8 and TRBJ2-7; no clear D gene. This CDR3 has 12 residues. V lost 1 base, J lost 2 bases, and 3 bases lay in between. Germline CDR1 reads SGHVS; CDR2 reads FQNEAQ. The CDR3 sequence is CASSLETYEQYF. Written as DNA, the CDR3 is TGTGCCAGCAGCTTAGAGACCTACGAGCAGTACTTC.

The chain employs TRBV19 and TRBJ2-5; D might be TRBD1 or TRBD2, each matching 5 bases. Trimming pared 3 bases from V and 1 base from J, leaving 18 bases between. The CDR3 totals 17 residues. The germline V gene encodes CDR1 LNHDA and CDR2 SQIVND (reference sequence). CDR3 protein: CASSIVFGTEGQETQYF. CDR3 bases: TGTGCCAGTAGTATCGTCTTCGGGACCGAAGGCCAAGAGACCCAGTACTTC.

The rearrangement uses TRBV4-2 and TRBJ2-3, with 8 bases fitting TRBD2. CDR3 length: 15 amino acids. CDR1 LGHNA and CDR2 YNFKEQ come from the germline V gene. The ends lost 1 base at V and 0 bases at J; junction bases unmatched: 0. CDR3 loop: CASSQASGSTDTQYF. The CDR3 DNA is TGTGCCAGCAGCCAAGCTAGCGGGAGCACAGATACGCAGTATTTT.

This clonotype was seen only a few times. The chain is built from TRBV28 and TRBJ2-7; 9 bases are a match to TRBD2. Trimming cost V 5 bases and J 1 base; bases outside gene matches: 9. The germline V gene has CDR1 MDHEN and CDR2 SYDVKM. The CDR3 is 16 amino acids. The CDR3: CASSRIGTSTSYEQYF. The CDR3 DNA is TGTGCCAGCAGTAGAATCGGGACTAGCACTTCCTACGAGCAGTACTTC.

This clonotype was recorded at least ten times. The genes are TRBV14 and TRBJ2-5; D gene ambiguous. Trimming removed 2 bases from V and 6 bases from J, with 4 bases in between. The germline gives CDR1 SGHDN, CDR2 FVKESK. The CDR3 has 11 residues. Here the CDR3 DNA reads TGTGCCAGCAGCCAATTGCAGACCCAGTACTTC. As protein: CASSQLQTQYF.

This clonotype has a handful of counts. The rearrangement uses TRBV20-1 and TRBJ1-1; D unresolved. CDR3 length equals 14 residues. Germline V gene data show CDR1 as DFQATT and CDR2 as SNEGSKA (reference sequence). The ends were cut back, 6 bases at V and 0 bases at J, with 14 bases in the middle. CDR3 DNA sequence: TGCAGTGCCCTAACAGACACCCTGAACACTGAAGCTTTCTTT. It yields the protein CSALTDTLNTEAFF.